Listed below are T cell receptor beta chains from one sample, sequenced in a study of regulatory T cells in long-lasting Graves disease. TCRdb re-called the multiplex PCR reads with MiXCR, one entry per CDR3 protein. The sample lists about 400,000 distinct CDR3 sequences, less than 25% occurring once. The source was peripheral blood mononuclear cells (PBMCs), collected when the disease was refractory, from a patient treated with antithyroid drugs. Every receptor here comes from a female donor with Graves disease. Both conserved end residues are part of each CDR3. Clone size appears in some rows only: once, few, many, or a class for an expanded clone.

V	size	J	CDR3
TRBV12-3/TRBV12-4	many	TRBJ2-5	CASKNPGIGETQYF
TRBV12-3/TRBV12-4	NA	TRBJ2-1	CASSPGTSGSNEQFF
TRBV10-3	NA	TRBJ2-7	CAISEVIGGASGSYEQYF
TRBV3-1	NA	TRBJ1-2	CASSQDSGLGANYGYTF
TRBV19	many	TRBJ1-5	CASSIDGRPRSNQPQHF
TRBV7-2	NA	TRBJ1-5	CASSTGTGSYQPQHF
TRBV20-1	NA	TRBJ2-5	CSATDTDREPGQETQYF
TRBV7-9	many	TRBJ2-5	CASSFQQGFGETQYF
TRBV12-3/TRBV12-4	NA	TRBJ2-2	CATLTGPPNIGELFF
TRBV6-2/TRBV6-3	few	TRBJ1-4	CASSPWGEANEKLFF
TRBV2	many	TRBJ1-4	CASKGTQNEKLFF
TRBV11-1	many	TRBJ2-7	CASSQIDRPYEQYF
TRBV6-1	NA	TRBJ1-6	CASSESNSPLHF
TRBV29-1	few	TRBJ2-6	CSVVGAGANVLTF
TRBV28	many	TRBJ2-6	CASSLGTGDSGANVLTF
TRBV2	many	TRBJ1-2	CASSGTGAYYGYTF
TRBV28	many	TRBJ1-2	CASSLRVGYGYTF
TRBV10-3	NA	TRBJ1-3	CAISEGRSGNTIYF
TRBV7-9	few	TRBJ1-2	CASRPSNYGYTF
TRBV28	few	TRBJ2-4	CASSLGQGGDIQYF
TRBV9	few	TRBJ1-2	CASSGTGDRYGYTF
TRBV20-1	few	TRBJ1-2	CSAFIYRDGGYTF
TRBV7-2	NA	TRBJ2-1	CASSLRGAVGSSYNEQFF
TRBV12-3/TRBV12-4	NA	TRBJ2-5	CASGTAQETQYF
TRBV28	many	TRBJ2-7	CASSFRGRDEQYF
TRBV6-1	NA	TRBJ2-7	CASSMGQRVEQYF
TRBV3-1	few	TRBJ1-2	CASSQGRIYGYTF
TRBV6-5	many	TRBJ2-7	CASSYTILAGTAHYEQYF
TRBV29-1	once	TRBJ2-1	CSVGREQFF
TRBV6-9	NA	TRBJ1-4	CASSYSVSSATNEKLFF
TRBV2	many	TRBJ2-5	CARTGTSGRTSQETQYF
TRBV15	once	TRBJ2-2	CATSRVPLTAAPGELFF
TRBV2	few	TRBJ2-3	CASSEVASGSTDTQYF
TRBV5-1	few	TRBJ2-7	CASSLNPGTYYEQYF
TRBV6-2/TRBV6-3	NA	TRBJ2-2	CASSYSGLGTGELFF
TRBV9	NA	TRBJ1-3	CASGDRARENTIYF
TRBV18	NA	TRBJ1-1	CASSPKTGSTEAFF
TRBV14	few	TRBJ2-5	CASSYARWAGQETQYF
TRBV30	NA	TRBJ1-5	CARSRGSGQPQHF
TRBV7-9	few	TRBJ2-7	CASSWGDHEQYF
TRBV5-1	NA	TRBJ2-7	CASSLDGQGSYEQYF
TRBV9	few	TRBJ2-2	CASNPQGTTGELFF